A selection of T cell receptor beta chains follows, all from one sample in a study of CD8+ T cells in alopecia areata. Assay: immunoSEQ multiplex PCR; the TCRdb copy retains only in-frame clones and omits some. The sample comprises some 210,000 clones, 50% to 60% of which are singletons, and 0.45% rests with the top ten. This material consisted of CD4+ T cells sorted from blood, taken at week 0. The receptors here all came from a human donor with alopecia areata. Both conserved end residues are part of each CDR3. Fields, in order: CDR3 DNA, CDR3 protein, CDR3 length, J gene, V gene, D gene, clone size. The D gene is left open where the match is weak. Only part of the rows carry a size: once, few, many, or a class if the clone is expanded.

CDR3 DNA: TGCAGCGTTGATCGGGACGGTTTAAGCACAGATACGCAGTATTTT
CDR3 protein: CSVDRDGLSTDTQYF
CDR3 length: 15
J gene: TRBJ2-3
V gene: TRBV29-1
D gene: -
clone size: -

CDR3 DNA: TGTGCCAGTACCGGTAGCGGGAGGGCCGGCGAGCAGTACTTC
CDR3 protein: CASTGSGRAGEQYF
CDR3 length: 14
J gene: TRBJ2-7
V gene: TRBV19
D gene: TRBD2
clone size: few

CDR3 DNA: TGTGCCAGCAGTTACTTCCAGACTGCTACCTACGAGCAGTACTTC
CDR3 protein: CASSYFQTATYEQYF
CDR3 length: 15
J gene: TRBJ2-7
V gene: TRBV6-5
D gene: -
clone size: -

CDR3 DNA: TGTGCCTGTCCTCCGGGGGGGACTAGCTTCAATGAGCAGTTCTTC
CDR3 protein: CACPPGGTSFNEQFF
CDR3 length: 15
J gene: TRBJ2-1
V gene: TRBV30
D gene: TRBD2
clone size: -

CDR3 DNA: TGTGCCAGCAGTGAAGGGTTGGGCAGGAGCTATGGCTACACCTTC
CDR3 protein: CASSEGLGRSYGYTF
CDR3 length: 15
J gene: TRBJ1-2
V gene: TRBV6-1
D gene: -
clone size: -

CDR3 DNA: TGTGCCAGCAGCACTTCCCAGCACAGGGGAGGGTCCTATGGCTACACCTTC
CDR3 protein: CASSTSQHRGGSYGYTF
CDR3 length: 17
J gene: TRBJ1-2
V gene: TRBV9
D gene: TRBD1
clone size: -

CDR3 DNA: TGTGCCTGGAGTGTATTACTAGCGGGAGTTAGCTCCTACAATGAGCAGTTCTTC
CDR3 protein: CAWSVLLAGVSSYNEQFF
CDR3 length: 18
J gene: TRBJ2-1
V gene: TRBV30
D gene: TRBD2
clone size: -

CDR3 DNA: TGTGCCAGCAGCCCCGATGCCACTGAAGCTTTCTTT
CDR3 protein: CASSPDATEAFF
CDR3 length: 12
J gene: TRBJ1-1
V gene: TRBV7-9
D gene: -
clone size: -

CDR3 DNA: TGTGCCAGCAGCCTCGACCCTTCCGGGAAGACCCAGTACTTC
CDR3 protein: CASSLDPSGKTQYF
CDR3 length: 14
J gene: TRBJ2-5
V gene: TRBV7-2
D gene: -
clone size: -

CDR3 DNA: TGTGCCAGCAGTGGTCAGGGTGGCAATCAGCCCCAGCATTTT
CDR3 protein: CASSGQGGNQPQHF
CDR3 length: 14
J gene: TRBJ1-5
V gene: TRBV2
D gene: -
clone size: few

CDR3 DNA: TGTGCCTGGAGTGCTAGGGACAGGGTCAATCAGCCCCAGCATTTT
CDR3 protein: CAWSARDRVNQPQHF
CDR3 length: 15
J gene: TRBJ1-5
V gene: TRBV30
D gene: TRBD1
clone size: once

CDR3 DNA: TGCAGCGATGAGTTGGGACAGGGAAACTCGATATTTAATAGTGGGGCCACAGATACGCAGTATTTT
CDR3 protein: CSDELGQGNSIFNSGATDTQYF
CDR3 length: 22
J gene: TRBJ2-3
V gene: TRBV29-1
D gene: TRBD1
clone size: -

CDR3 DNA: TGTGCCAGCAGCGTAGGAGCGGGCCTGCTTTTCGAGCAGTACTTC
CDR3 protein: CASSVGAGLLFEQYF
CDR3 length: 15
J gene: TRBJ2-7
V gene: TRBV9
D gene: -
clone size: once

CDR3 DNA: TGCGCCAGCAGCCAATCGACGGGCGGCACCGGGGAGCTGTTTTTT
CDR3 protein: CASSQSTGGTGELFF
CDR3 length: 15
J gene: TRBJ2-2
V gene: TRBV4-1
D gene: -
clone size: -

CDR3 DNA: TGCACGGGGAAGACGGCCGGGGATGAGCAGTTCTTC
CDR3 protein: CTGKTAGDEQFF
CDR3 length: 12
J gene: TRBJ2-1
V gene: TRBV29-1
D gene: -
clone size: -

CDR3 DNA: TGCGCCAGCAGCTTGAGCATACAGGGATTTGAGACCCAGTACTTC
CDR3 protein: CASSLSIQGFETQYF
CDR3 length: 15
J gene: TRBJ2-5
V gene: TRBV5-1
D gene: -
clone size: few

CDR3 DNA: TGTGCCAGCAGCCAAGATCTGAACACTGAAGCTTTCTTT
CDR3 protein: CASSQDLNTEAFF
CDR3 length: 13
J gene: TRBJ1-1
V gene: TRBV14
D gene: -
clone size: -

CDR3 DNA: TGTGCCAGCAGTGAGGGGGACATTTCTTCCTACGAGCAGTACTTC
CDR3 protein: CASSEGDISSYEQYF
CDR3 length: 15
J gene: TRBJ2-7
V gene: TRBV6-1
D gene: -
clone size: few

CDR3 DNA: TGCAGCGTCAGGGGACAGGGCGATCAGCCCCAGCATTTT
CDR3 protein: CSVRGQGDQPQHF
CDR3 length: 13
J gene: TRBJ1-5
V gene: TRBV29-1
D gene: TRBD1
clone size: -

CDR3 DNA: TGCGCCAGCAGCCAATTAGCGGGACTGTACGAGCAGTACTTC
CDR3 protein: CASSQLAGLYEQYF
CDR3 length: 14
J gene: TRBJ2-7
V gene: TRBV4-1
D gene: TRBD2
clone size: -

CDR3 DNA: TGTGCCAGCAGCACAGACGGCGGGAGGGCCAATGAGCAGTTCTTC
CDR3 protein: CASSTDGGRANEQFF
CDR3 length: 15
J gene: TRBJ2-1
V gene: TRBV7-3
D gene: TRBD2
clone size: -

CDR3 DNA: TGTGCCAGCAGTTCGGGACAGGGGGGTTACAATGAGCAGTTCTTC
CDR3 protein: CASSSGQGGYNEQFF
CDR3 length: 15
J gene: TRBJ2-1
V gene: TRBV7-3
D gene: TRBD1
clone size: many

CDR3 DNA: TGTGCCAGCAGCCAAGCTGGGGGGTGGCAGGCGGTCCACTTC
CDR3 protein: CASSQAGGWQAVHF
CDR3 length: 14
J gene: TRBJ2-4
V gene: TRBV4-2
D gene: -
clone size: -

CDR3 DNA: TGTGCCTCCGGGGGACAGGTCCTTTTTACTGAAGCTTTCTTT
CDR3 protein: CASGGQVLFTEAFF
CDR3 length: 14
J gene: TRBJ1-1
V gene: TRBV30
D gene: TRBD1
clone size: once

CDR3 DNA: TGCGCCAGCGGCCGCACTGGAGAGACCCAGTACTTC
CDR3 protein: CASGRTGETQYF
CDR3 length: 12
J gene: TRBJ2-5
V gene: TRBV5-1
D gene: -
clone size: -

CDR3 DNA: TGTGCCAGCAGCTTAGGCCCAGGGTCGGCCAAAAACATTCAGTACTTC
CDR3 protein: CASSLGPGSAKNIQYF
CDR3 length: 16
J gene: TRBJ2-4
V gene: TRBV7-8
D gene: -
clone size: once

CDR3 DNA: TGTGCCAGCTGGACAGGGTGGAATGGCTACACCTTC
CDR3 protein: CASWTGWNGYTF
CDR3 length: 12
J gene: TRBJ1-2
V gene: TRBV6-5
D gene: TRBD1
clone size: -

CDR3 DNA: TGCGCCAGCAGCCAAGAAGTTCGGTTGGCCGGGGCCAACGTCCTGACTTTC
CDR3 protein: CASSQEVRLAGANVLTF
CDR3 length: 17
J gene: TRBJ2-6
V gene: TRBV4-1
D gene: -
clone size: -

CDR3 DNA: TGTGCCAGCAGTTACCGGGACAGGGTCAATCAGCCCCAGCATTTT
CDR3 protein: CASSYRDRVNQPQHF
CDR3 length: 15
J gene: TRBJ1-5
V gene: TRBV6-6
D gene: TRBD1
clone size: -

CDR3 DNA: TGCAGCGTTGGCGGACGGATTGAGGGTGAAGCTTTCTTT
CDR3 protein: CSVGGRIEGEAFF
CDR3 length: 13
J gene: TRBJ1-1
V gene: TRBV29-1
D gene: -
clone size: -

CDR3 DNA: TGCAGAACTTTCACCGGGGAGCTGTTTTTT
CDR3 protein: CRTFTGELFF
CDR3 length: 10
J gene: TRBJ2-2
V gene: TRBV29-1
D gene: -
clone size: -

CDR3 DNA: TGTGCCAGCAGCCCCCGCTACGAGCAGTACTTC
CDR3 protein: CASSPRYEQYF
CDR3 length: 11
J gene: TRBJ2-7
V gene: TRBV7-9
D gene: -
clone size: -

CDR3 DNA: TGTGCCAGCAGTTTCAGGACAGGGGGCGTCTACGAGCAGTACTTC
CDR3 protein: CASSFRTGGVYEQYF
CDR3 length: 15
J gene: TRBJ2-7
V gene: TRBV27
D gene: TRBD1
clone size: -